The 2 T cell receptor beta chains reported below all come from one sample, sequenced in a study of blood T cells in healthy people across ages. Primed by a sample-barcoded 5' primer and a J-beta primer mix, a second PCR proceeded for about 6 to 11 cycles. TCRdb passed the 5' RACE reads through MiXCR, listing each CDR3 protein once. In the table there are about 1 million distinct CDR3 sequences, 40% to 50% of which are singletons. The sequenced sample consisted of blood. The source is a woman in her sixties in good health.

This clonotype was counted a single time. The rearrangement links TRBV6-6 to TRBJ2-7, with 13 bases aligning to TRBD2. The CDR3 loop spans 17 amino acids. The junction had 10 bases not matched to a gene; V was cut back by 8 bases and J by 0 bases. From germline, CDR1 is MNHNY and CDR2 SVGAGI (reference sequence). DNA for the CDR3: TGTGCCAGCGCATCGGGGACTAGCGGGGTCCTCTCCTACGAGCAGTACTTC. Its translation is CASASGTSGVLSYEQYF.

The rearrangement joins TRBV5-1 to TRBJ1-2; 11 bases line up with TRBD1. With 0 bases clipped from V and 5 bases from J, the junction kept 3 bases outside the gene matches. The CDR3 extends over 15 amino acids. Germline CDR1 SGHRS, CDR2 YFSETQ. CDR3 amino acids: CASSLDGQGAYGYTF. The CDR3 coding sequence is TGCGCCAGCAGCTTGGACGGACAGGGGGCTTATGGCTACACCTTC.